This T cell receptor beta chain was captured by sequencing in a study of T cell responses to AZD1222 COVID-19 vaccine. Across the study: Second-dose groups at about 4 or about 12 weeks were pooled. Study findings and constraints: There were mostly white British donors and more females than males, and clonal diversity was possibly underestimated. Spike-specific TCR breadth and depth grew following two AZD1222 doses.

About this clone: Its antigen is not known.

Per germline, CDR1 MNHEY and CDR2 SMNVEV (reference sequence). Trimming removed 8 bases at V and 6 bases at J, with 16 bases between. The CDR3 loop spans 13 amino acids. This table comes from immunoSEQ multiplex PCR, and its TCRdb copy is limited to in-frame clones, with some not included. In the table there are 180,000 or so clones, around 88% of which are singletons. The clonotype originates from an adult in good health. The rearrangement links TRBV27 to TRBJ1-2; tentatively, D is TRBD1 (5 bases). Sequencing was performed on peripheral blood, taken on day 0 of AZD1222 vaccination. CDR3 nucleotides: TGTGCCAGCCGTTATGGGGCAGGGAATGGCTACACCTTC. Its protein product is CASRYGAGNGYTF.